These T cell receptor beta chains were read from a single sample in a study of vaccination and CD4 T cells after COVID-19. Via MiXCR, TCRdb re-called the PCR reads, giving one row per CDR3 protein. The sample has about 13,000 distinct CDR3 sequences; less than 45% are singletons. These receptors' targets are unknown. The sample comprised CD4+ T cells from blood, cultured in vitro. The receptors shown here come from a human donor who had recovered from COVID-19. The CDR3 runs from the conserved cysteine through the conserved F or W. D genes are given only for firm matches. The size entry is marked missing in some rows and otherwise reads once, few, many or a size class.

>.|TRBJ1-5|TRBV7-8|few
CASSPDGYFNQPQHF
TGTGCCAGCAGCCCAGACGGTTACTTTAATCAGCCCCAGCATTTT
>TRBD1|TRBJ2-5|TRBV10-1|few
CASSESRGQRHWAQYF
TGCGCCAGCAGTGAGTCGAGGGGACAGCGGCACTGGGCCCAGTACTTC
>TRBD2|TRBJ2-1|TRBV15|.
CATSTGISGTSYNEQFF
TGTGCCACCAGCACGGGAATAAGCGGGACGTCCTACAATGAGCAGTTCTTC
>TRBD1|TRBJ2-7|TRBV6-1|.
CASRGQTNSYEQYF
TGTGCCAGCAGGGGACAGACAAACTCCTACGAGCAGTACTTC
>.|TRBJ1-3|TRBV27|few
CASSLSSGNTIYF
TGTGCCAGCAGTTTATCGTCTGGAAACACCATATATTTT
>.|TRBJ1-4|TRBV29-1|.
CSVETTNEKLFF
TGCAGCGTTGAGACAACTAATGAAAAACTGTTTTTT
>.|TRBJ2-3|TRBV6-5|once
CASSLAILDTQYF
TGTGCCAGCAGTTTAGCGATTTTGGATACGCAGTATTTT
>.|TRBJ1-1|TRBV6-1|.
CASTLMDSLNTEAFF
TGTGCCAGCACCCTAATGGACAGCTTGAACACTGAAGCTTTCTTT
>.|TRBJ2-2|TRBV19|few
CASSMVGTGELFF
TGTGCCAGTAGTATGGTGGGGACCGGGGAGCTGTTTTTT
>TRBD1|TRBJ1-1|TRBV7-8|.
CASSLRTGHTEAFF
TGTGCCAGCAGCCTTAGGACAGGCCACACTGAAGCTTTCTTT
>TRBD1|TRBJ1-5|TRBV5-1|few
CASSPTGDQPQHF
TGCGCCAGCAGCCCGACAGGGGATCAGCCCCAGCATTTT
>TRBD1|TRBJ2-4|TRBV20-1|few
CSATTATGRINIQYF
TGCAGTGCAACTACCGCGACAGGGCGGATAAACATTCAGTACTTC
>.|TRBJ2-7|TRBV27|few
CASSLTYDSQKYF
TGTGCCAGCAGTTTAACCTACGATTCCCAAAAGTACTTC
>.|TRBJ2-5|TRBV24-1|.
CATSGGTETQYF
TGTGCCACCTCGGGCGGTACGGAGACCCAGTACTTC
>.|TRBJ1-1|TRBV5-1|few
CASSLVQGNTEAFF
TGCGCCAGCAGCTTGGTCCAGGGGAACACTGAAGCTTTCTTT
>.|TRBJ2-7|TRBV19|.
CASSPPGSANYYEQYF
TGTGCCAGTAGTCCCCCGGGTAGCGCCAATTATTACGAGCAGTACTTC
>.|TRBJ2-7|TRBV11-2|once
CASSLPFSEQYF
TGTGCCAGCAGCCTCCCGTTCAGCGAGCAGTACTTC
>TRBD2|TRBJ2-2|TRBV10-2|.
CASSKGLAGNTGELFF
TGCGCCAGCAGTAAAGGACTAGCCGGAAACACCGGGGAGCTGTTTTTT
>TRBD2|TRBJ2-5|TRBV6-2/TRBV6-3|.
CASSYVIAGGLGLETQYF
TGTGCCAGCAGTTACGTGATAGCGGGGGGCCTGGGACTAGAGACCCAGTACTTC
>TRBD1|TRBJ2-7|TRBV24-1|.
CATRDTGTGRSEQYF
TGTGCCACCAGAGATACCGGGACAGGGCGAAGCGAGCAGTACTTC
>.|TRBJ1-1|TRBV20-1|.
CSATGFVNTEAFF
TGCAGTGCTACAGGGTTTGTGAACACTGAAGCTTTCTTT
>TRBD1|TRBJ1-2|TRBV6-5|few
CASSYRRQGGGGYTF
TGTGCCAGCAGTTACCGAAGACAGGGGGGGGGTGGCTACACCTTC
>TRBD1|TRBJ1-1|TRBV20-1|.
CSARNRQGGNTEAFF
TGCAGTGCTAGAAACCGACAGGGGGGGAACACTGAAGCTTTCTTT
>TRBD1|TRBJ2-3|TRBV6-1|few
CASALQGAYDTQYF
TGTGCCAGCGCCCTCCAGGGGGCCTACGATACGCAGTATTTT
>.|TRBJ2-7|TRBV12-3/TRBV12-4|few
CASSSWGQGLVGEQYF
TGTGCCAGCAGTTCTTGGGGACAGGGACTAGTGGGCGAGCAGTACTTC
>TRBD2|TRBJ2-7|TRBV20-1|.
CSTSGSSYEQYF
TGCAGTACTAGCGGGAGTAGTTACGAGCAGTACTTC
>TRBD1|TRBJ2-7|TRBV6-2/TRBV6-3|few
CASSRDSPTMNEQYF
TGTGCCAGCAGTCGGGACAGTCCGACCATGAACGAGCAGTACTTC
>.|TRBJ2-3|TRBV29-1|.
CSAYGQPPLSTDTQYF
TGCAGCGCATATGGACAGCCGCCCCTAAGCACAGATACGCAGTATTTT
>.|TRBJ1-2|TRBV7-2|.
CASSQEASAYGYTF
TGTGCCAGCAGCCAAGAGGCCAGCGCCTATGGCTACACCTTC
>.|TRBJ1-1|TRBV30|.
CAWSVPRNTEAFF
TGTGCCTGGAGTGTACCGAGGAACACTGAAGCTTTCTTT
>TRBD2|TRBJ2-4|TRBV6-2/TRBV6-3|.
CASSLGTSWSNIQYF
TGTGCCAGCAGCCTCGGGACTAGCTGGTCCAACATTCAGTACTTC
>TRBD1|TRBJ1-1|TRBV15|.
CATSRDRGMNTEAFF
TGTGCCACCAGCAGGGACAGGGGGATGAACACTGAAGCTTTCTTT
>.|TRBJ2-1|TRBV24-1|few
CATSDRKKTVNEQFF
TGTGCCACCAGTGACCGAAAAAAGACCGTGAATGAGCAGTTCTTC
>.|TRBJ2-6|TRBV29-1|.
CSVEDNNSGANVLTF
TGCAGCGTTGAAGATAACAACTCTGGGGCCAACGTCCTGACTTTC
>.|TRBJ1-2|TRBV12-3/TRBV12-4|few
CASSPTSLVGYTF
TGTGCCAGCAGCCCTACCTCGCTCGTCGGCTACACCTTC
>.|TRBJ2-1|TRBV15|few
CATSSGTGSSYNEQFF
TGTGCCACCAGCAGCGGAACAGGGAGCTCCTACAATGAGCAGTTCTTC
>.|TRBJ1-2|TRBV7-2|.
CASSLLGGKRNYGYTF
TGTGCCAGCAGCCTCCTCGGGGGGAAGAGAAACTATGGCTACACCTTC
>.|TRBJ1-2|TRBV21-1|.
CASSKCGIQSPQFYGYTF
TGTGCCAGCAGCAAGTGCGGGATCCAAAGTCCACAGTTCTATGGCTACACCTTC
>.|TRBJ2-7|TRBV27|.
CASSQRANLAISYEQYF
TGTGCCAGCAGCCAGAGGGCTAACTTAGCGATCTCCTACGAGCAGTACTTC
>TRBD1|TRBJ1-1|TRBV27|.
CASSTTQGALFMNTEAFF
TGTGCCAGCAGCACCACCCAGGGGGCCTTGTTTATGAACACTGAAGCTTTCTTT
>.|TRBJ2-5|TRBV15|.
CATSRDSSLAKYF
TGTGCCACCAGCAGAGATAGTAGTCTAGCGAAGTACTTC
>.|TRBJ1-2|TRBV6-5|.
CASSYSSGVGVYGYTF
TGTGCCAGCAGTTACTCCAGTGGCGTAGGAGTCTATGGCTACACCTTC